The TCR beta chain under discussion was sequenced for a study of shared clonotypes between healthy human individuals. Overall study findings and caveats: Incompleteness in sorted-subset sequencing, despite large depth, was shown by rarefaction.

The DNA input per sorted-subset replicate PCR was roughly 210 ng, corresponding to around 30,000 T cell genomes. Clones were read by immunoSEQ multiplex PCR, and TCRdb kept only the in-frame ones, dropping some. The table shows roughly 1,000,000 clones, with about 84% occurring only once. Note on this clone: Its specificity is unknown.

This CDR3 spans 13 amino acids. V was pared by 7 bases and J by 8 bases, with 17 bases between. Germline lookup yields CDR1 SNHLY and CDR2 FYNNEI. The clonotype comes from a man aged 18 to 35 in good health. Some clones in this sample may be carry-over from other donors' samples. V and J are TRBV2 and TRBJ1-2; no definite D call. The material sequenced was memory CD4+ T cells from PBMCs. Indicated subset: CD45RA-negative fraction. CDR3 DNA: TGTGCCAGCATACTTTTTCAGGAGGTCGGCTACACCTTC. This gives the protein CASILFQEVGYTF. Using reference TRBV2 and TRBJ1-2 for the parts outside the CDR3, the full variable domain is EPEVTQTPSHQVTQMGQEVILRCVPISNHLYFYWYRQILGQKVEFLVSFYNNEISEKSEIFDDQFSVERPDGSNFTLKIRSTKLEDSAMYFCASILFQEVGYTFGSGTRLTVV.